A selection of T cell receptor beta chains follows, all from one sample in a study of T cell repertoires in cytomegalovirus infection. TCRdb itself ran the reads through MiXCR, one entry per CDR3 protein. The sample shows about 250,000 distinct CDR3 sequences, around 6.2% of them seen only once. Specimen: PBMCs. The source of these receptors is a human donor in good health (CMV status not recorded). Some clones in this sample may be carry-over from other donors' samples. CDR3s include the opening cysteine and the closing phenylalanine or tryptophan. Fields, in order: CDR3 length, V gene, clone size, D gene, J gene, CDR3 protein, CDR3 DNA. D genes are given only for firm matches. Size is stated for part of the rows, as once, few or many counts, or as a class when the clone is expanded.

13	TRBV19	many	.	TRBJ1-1	CASNRGGNTEAFF	TGTGCCAGTAATCGAGGGGGGAACACTGAAGCTTTCTTT
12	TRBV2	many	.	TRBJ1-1	CASRGRDTEAFF	TGTGCCAGCCGAGGCAGAGACACTGAAGCTTTCTTT
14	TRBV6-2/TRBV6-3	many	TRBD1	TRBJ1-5	CASSSRDRSQPQHF	TGTGCCAGCAGTTCCCGGGACAGAAGTCAGCCCCAGCATTTT
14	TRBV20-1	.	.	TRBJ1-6	CSASLGVGNSPLHF	TGCAGTGCTTCCCTCGGGGTTGGCAATTCACCCCTCCACTTT
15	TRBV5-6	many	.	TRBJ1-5	CASSATGKGDKPQHF	TGTGCCAGCAGCGCCACCGGGAAAGGAGATAAGCCCCAGCATTTT
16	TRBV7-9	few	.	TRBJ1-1	CASSLEAGVHNTEAFF	TGTGCCAGCAGCTTAGAGGCTGGAGTACATAACACTGAAGCTTTCTTT
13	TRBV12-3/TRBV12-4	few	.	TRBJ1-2	CAHAGSTNYGYTF	TGTGCCCACGCGGGCTCCACTAACTATGGCTACACCTTC
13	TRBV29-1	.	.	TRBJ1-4	CSVQNVVGEKLFF	TGCAGCGTACAAAATGTGGTGGGTGAAAAACTGTTTTTT
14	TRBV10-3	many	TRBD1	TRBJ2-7	CAIRNWDRGGEQYF	TGTGCCATCAGGAACTGGGACAGGGGAGGCGAGCAGTACTTC
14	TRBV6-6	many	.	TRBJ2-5	CASSRRVDQETQYF	TGTGCCAGCAGCCGCCGTGTGGACCAAGAGACCCAGTACTTC
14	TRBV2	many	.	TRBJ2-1	CASQDKSSYNEQFF	TGTGCCAGCCAGGACAAGAGCTCCTACAATGAGCAGTTCTTC
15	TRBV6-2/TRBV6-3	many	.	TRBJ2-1	CASSQGPLVYNEQFF	TGTGCCAGCAGCCAAGGGCCCCTAGTCTACAATGAGCAGTTCTTC